In this sample, the clone carrying this T cell receptor (beta chain) turned up once. This sample is part of a study of blood T cell repertoires in COVID-19. CDR3 length: 16 amino acids. Germline CDR1 reads LGHDT; CDR2 reads YNNKEL (reference sequence). Trimming cost V 0 bases and J 3 bases, with 13 bases left between them. Clones were read by immunoSEQ multiplex PCR, and TCRdb kept only the in-frame ones, dropping some. The table records about 130,000 clones, 75% to 90% of them present only once. The receptor comes from a human donor in a cohort sampled during active COVID-19. Sequenced sample: peripheral blood. The chain couples TRBV3-1 (or the pseudogene TRBV3-2) to TRBJ2-3; D possibly corresponds to TRBD1 (8 bases). CDR3 sequence (DNA): TGTGCCAGCAGCCAAGATGGACAGGGACTAACAGATACGCAGTATTTT. Translation: CASSQDGQGLTDTQYF.